Listed below are T cell receptor beta chains from one sample, sequenced in a study of tumor-infiltrating lymphocytes in localized non-small cell lung cancer. Using immunoSEQ multiplex PCR, the repertoire was profiled, and TCRdb retains in-frame clones only, with some absent. The sample consists of some 8,400 clones, roughly 80% of them appearing once. The sample comprised uninvolved lung tissue not adjacent to the tumor. These receptors originate from a human donor with non-small cell lung cancer. The CDR3 runs from the conserved cysteine through the conserved F or W. A D gene is named only where the DNA matches it firmly. Some rows mark clone size as missing; the rest say once, few, many or name a class of expanded clone.

v_call | clone_size | d_call | cdr3_aa
TRBV28 | once | - | CASREGGGNQPQHF
TRBV7-9 | - | - | CASSPRGQETQYF
TRBV2 | - | - | CASSRNSFSNTGELFF
TRBV5-6 | few | - | CASRFASEPYNEQFF
TRBV5-4 | - | TRBD1 | CASSYGQGQETQYF
TRBV18 | - | TRBD1 | CASSTATGELGTEAFF
TRBV30 | - | - | CAWSLAANQPQHF
TRBV6-1 | once | - | CASSDVMNTEAFF
TRBV4-2 | - | TRBD2 | CASSQPSGSYEQYF
TRBV19 | - | - | CACQLTGLNTEAFF
TRBV19 | - | - | CASSIVARETQYF
TRBV5-1 | - | - | CASTTGSLNTEAFF
TRBV6-5 | - | - | CASRSEFTGELFF
TRBV10-3 | - | TRBD2 | CAISDPLRTSADEQYF
TRBV19 | - | TRBD2 | CASSIIAGGDLTGELFF
TRBV6-1 | - | TRBD2 | CASSESGGWAGELFF
TRBV2 | - | - | CASSDSVRYNSPLHF
TRBV11-2 | - | - | CASSLGGRAYEQYF
TRBV6-6 | - | TRBD2 | CASTTRIAGDTGELFF
TRBV9 | - | TRBD1 | CASSAGQGGEAFF
TRBV7-2 | - | - | CASSLRGGGQTQYF
TRBV28 | few | - | CASSFQGRANTEAFF
TRBV30 | few | - | CAWSVEPIYGYTF
TRBV28 | - | - | CASSLGVGAFF
TRBV7-2 | - | - | CASSLGGGEIETQYF
TRBV29-1 | - | - | CSVEIGSNDEQYF
TRBV7-9 | - | - | CASSSLPQGSTEAFF
TRBV11-3 | - | - | CASSPLTGEGNEQFF
TRBV4-1 | - | TRBD2 | CASSQETLSGLGTYEQYF
TRBV5-6 | - | - | CASSRPGVPTYEQYF
TRBV19 | - | TRBD1 | CASRGQGNQPQHF
TRBV19 | - | - | CASSEGRTEAFF
TRBV5-4 | - | - | CASRPGSSNTEAFF
TRBV6-4 | - | TRBD1 | CASRVQGVSGYTF
TRBV27 | - | - | CASSYRAGRGGYTF
TRBV5-1 | - | - | CASSLGAGADTEAFF
TRBV29-1 | - | - | CSARSDPGLKLFF
TRBV5-6 | once | - | CASSLATGLSYEQYF